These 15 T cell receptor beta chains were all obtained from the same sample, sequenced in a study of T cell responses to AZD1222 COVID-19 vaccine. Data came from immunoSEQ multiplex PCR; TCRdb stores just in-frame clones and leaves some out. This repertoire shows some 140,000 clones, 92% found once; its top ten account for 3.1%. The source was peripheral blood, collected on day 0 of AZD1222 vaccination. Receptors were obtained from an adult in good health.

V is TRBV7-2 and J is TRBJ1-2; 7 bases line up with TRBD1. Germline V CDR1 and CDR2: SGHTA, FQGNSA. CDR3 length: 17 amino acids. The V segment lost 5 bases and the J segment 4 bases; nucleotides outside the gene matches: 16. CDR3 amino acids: CASSPDSDRFRVYGYTF. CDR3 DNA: TGTGCCAGCAGCCCGGACTCGGACAGGTTTCGGGTCTATGGCTACACCTTC.

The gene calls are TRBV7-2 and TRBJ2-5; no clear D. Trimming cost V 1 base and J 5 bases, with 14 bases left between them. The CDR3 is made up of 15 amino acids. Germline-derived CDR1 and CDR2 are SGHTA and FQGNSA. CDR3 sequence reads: CASSLGRLGRETQYF. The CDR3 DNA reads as TGTGCCAGCAGCTTAGGCAGGTTGGGAAGGGAGACCCAGTACTTC.

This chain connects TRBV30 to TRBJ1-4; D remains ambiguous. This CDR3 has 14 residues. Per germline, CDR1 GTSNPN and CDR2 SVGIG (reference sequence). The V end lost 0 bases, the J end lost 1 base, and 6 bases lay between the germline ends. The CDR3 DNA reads TGTGCCTGGAGTGTAACGAGAACTAATGAAAAACTGTTTTTT. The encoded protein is CAWSVTRTNEKLFF.

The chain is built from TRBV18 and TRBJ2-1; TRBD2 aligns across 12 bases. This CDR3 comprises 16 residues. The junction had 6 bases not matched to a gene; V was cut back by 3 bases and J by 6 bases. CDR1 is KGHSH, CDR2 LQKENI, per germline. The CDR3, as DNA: TGTGCCAGCTCACCGACGCTAGCGGGAGGGCTCAATGAGCAGTTCTTC. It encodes CASSPTLAGGLNEQFF.

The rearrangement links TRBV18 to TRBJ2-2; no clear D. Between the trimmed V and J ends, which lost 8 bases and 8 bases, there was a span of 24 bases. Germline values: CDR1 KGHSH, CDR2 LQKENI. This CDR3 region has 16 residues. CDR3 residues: CASPPREPDATGELFF. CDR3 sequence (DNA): TGTGCCAGCCCCCCCCGCGAGCCCGACGCGACGGGGGAGCTGTTTTTT.

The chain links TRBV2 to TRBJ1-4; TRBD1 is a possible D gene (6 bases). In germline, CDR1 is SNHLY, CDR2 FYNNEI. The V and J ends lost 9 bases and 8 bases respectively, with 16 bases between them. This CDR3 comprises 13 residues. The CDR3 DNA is TGTGCCAGTCAACAGGGAGCTTTGGAAAAACTGTTTTTT. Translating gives CASQQGALEKLFF. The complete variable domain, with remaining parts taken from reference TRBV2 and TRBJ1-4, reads EPEVTQTPSHQVTQMGQEVILRCVPISNHLYFYWYRQILGQKVEFLVSFYNNEISEKSEIFDDQFSVERPDGSNFTLKIRSTKLEDSAMYFCASQQGALEKLFFGSGTQLSVL.

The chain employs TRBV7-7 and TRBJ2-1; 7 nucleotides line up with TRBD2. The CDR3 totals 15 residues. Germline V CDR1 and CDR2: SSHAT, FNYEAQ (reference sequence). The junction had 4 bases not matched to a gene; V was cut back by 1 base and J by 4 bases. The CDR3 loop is CASSLGRELYNEQFF. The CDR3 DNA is TGTGCCAGCAGCTTAGGGCGGGAGTTGTACAATGAGCAGTTCTTC.

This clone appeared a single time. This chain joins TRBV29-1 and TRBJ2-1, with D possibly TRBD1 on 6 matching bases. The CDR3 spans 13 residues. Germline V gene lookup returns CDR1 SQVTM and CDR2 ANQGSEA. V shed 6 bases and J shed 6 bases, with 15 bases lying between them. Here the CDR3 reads CSVGTSQGNEQFF. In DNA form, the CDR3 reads TGCAGCGTCGGGACATCCCAGGGCAATGAGCAGTTCTTC.

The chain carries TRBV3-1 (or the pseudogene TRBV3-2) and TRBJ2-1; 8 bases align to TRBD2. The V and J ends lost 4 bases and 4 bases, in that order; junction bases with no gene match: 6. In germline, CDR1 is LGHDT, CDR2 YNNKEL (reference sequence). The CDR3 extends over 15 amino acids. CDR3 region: CASSPMAGGYNEQFF. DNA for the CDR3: TGTGCCAGCAGCCCCATGGCGGGGGGATACAATGAGCAGTTCTTC.

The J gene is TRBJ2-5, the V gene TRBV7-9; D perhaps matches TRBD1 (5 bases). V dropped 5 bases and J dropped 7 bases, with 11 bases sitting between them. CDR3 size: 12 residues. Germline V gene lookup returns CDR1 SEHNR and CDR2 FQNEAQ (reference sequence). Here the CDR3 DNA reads TGTGCCAGCAGCGCCTTAAGGGGGACCCAGTACTTC. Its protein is CASSALRGTQYF.

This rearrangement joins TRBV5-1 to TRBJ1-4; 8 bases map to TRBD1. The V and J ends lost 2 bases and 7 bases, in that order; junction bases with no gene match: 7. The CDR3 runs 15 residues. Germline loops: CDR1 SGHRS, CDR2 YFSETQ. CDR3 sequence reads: CASSLHDRGSEKLFF. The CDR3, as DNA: TGCGCCAGCAGCTTACATGACAGGGGAAGTGAAAAACTGTTTTTT.

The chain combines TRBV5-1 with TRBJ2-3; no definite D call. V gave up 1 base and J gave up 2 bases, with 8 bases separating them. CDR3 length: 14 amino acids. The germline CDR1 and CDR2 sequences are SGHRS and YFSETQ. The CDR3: CASSLRLNTDTQYF. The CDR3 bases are TGCGCCAGCAGCTTGCGCCTAAACACAGATACGCAGTATTTT.

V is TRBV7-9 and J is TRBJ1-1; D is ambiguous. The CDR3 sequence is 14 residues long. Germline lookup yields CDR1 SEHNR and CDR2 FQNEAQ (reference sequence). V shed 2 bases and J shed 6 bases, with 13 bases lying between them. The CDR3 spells CASSLKGGDAEAFF. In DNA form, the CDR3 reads TGTGCCAGCAGCTTAAAGGGTGGTGACGCTGAAGCTTTCTTT.

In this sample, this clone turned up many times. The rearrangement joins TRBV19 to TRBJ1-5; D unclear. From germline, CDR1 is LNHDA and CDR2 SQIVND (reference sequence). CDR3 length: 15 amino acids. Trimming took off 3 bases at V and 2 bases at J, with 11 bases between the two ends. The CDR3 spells CASSMGLRGNQPQHF. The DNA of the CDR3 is TGTGCCAGTAGTATGGGTTTAAGGGGCAATCAGCCCCAGCATTTT. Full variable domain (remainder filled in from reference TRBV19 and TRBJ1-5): DGGITQSPKYLFRKEGQNVTLSCEQNLNHDAMYWYRQDPGQGLRLIYYSQIVNDFQKGDIAEGYSVSREKKESFPLTVTSAQKNPTAFYLCASSMGLRGNQPQHFGDGTRLSIL.

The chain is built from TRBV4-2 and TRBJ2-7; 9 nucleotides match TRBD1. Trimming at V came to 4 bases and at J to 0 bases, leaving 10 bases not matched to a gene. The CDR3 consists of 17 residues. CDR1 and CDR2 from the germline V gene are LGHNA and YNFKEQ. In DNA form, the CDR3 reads TGTGCCAGCAGCCGGGCGCAAACAGGGGGCGGCTCCTACGAGCAGTACTTC. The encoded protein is CASSRAQTGGGSYEQYF.